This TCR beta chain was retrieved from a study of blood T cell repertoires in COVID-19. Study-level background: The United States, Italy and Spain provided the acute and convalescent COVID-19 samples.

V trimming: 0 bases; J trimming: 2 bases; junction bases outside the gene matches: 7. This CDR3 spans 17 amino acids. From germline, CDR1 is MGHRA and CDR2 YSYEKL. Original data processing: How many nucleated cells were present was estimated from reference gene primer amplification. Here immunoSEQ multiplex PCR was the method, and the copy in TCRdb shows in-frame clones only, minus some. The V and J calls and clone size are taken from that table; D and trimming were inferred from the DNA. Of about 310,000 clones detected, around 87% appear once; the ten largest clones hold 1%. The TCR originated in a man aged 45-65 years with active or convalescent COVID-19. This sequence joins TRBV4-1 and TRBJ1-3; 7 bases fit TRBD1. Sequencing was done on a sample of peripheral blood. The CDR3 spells CASSQEEADRAGNTIYF. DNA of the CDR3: TGCGCCAGCAGCCAAGAAGAGGCCGACAGGGCTGGAAACACCATATATTTT.